This TCR beta chain was found in a study of low-dose radiotherapy and immunotherapy resistance in tumors. V trimming: 7 bases; J trimming: 1 base; junction bases outside the gene matches: 4. The germline CDR1 and CDR2 sequences are SQVTM and ANQGSEA. The CDR3 totals 13 residues. This clonotype showed up many times. As to time point: before trial treatment. First-strand cDNA relied on TRAV- and TRBV-specific primers spanning alpha and beta chains. TCRs were put through 20 PCR cycles of amplification with Phusion. A constant-region primer and the V-primer adapter served as the primer pair. Each CDR3 protein is one row after TCRdb ran MiXCR on the reads. The sample shows tens of thousands of distinct CDR3 sequences, 9% to 9.5% of them seen only once.

This chain links TRBV29-1 with TRBJ1-2; 9 nucleotides match TRBD1. The source was PBMCs, collected before treatment. The source of this sequence is a male donor with prostate cancer. CDR3 sequence: CSARTGVNYGYTF. CDR3 DNA sequence: TGCAGCGCCCGGACAGGGGTTAACTATGGCTACACCTTC.